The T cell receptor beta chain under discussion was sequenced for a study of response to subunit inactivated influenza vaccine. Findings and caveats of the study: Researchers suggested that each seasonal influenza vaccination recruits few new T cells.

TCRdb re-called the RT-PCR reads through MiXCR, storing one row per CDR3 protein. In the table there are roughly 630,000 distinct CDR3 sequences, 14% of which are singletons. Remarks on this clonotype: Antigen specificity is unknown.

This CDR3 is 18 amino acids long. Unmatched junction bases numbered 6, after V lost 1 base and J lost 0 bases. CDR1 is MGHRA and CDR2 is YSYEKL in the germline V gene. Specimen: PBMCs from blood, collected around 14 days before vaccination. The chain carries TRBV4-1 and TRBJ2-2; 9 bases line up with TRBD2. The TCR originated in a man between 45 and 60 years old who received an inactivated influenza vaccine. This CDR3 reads CASSQGLAGTPNTGELFF. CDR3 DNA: TGCGCCAGCAGCCAAGGGCTAGCGGGGACCCCGAACACCGGGGAGCTGTTTTTT.